This T cell receptor (beta chain) was identified in a study of blood T cell repertoires in COVID-19. The overall study: Spain, Italy and the United States supplied samples that represented acute and convalescent COVID-19. T cells, B-cell-depleted T cells, or PBMCs provided the cDNA or gDNA that served as material.

Seattle participants joined during active infection and were tracked over time. Germline V gene data show CDR1 as SGHVS and CDR2 as FQNEAQ. The CDR3 is 14 residues long. The junction had 4 bases not matched to a gene; V was cut back by 5 bases and J by 2 bases. As processed by the authors: Amplification of reference gene primers was used by the study to estimate nucleated cell counts. Libraries were prepared by immunoSEQ multiplex PCR; TCRdb keeps only in-frame clonotypes and omits some of them. Clone size and the V and J calls come from that table; the DNA yielded D and trimming. This table holds more than 150,000 clones, approximately 80% found once. This clone appeared a few times.

Sequenced sample: peripheral blood. The clonotype originates from a woman of 80 years or more with COVID-19, enrolled during active disease. The chain uses TRBV7-8 and TRBJ1-1; TRBD1 agrees at 8 bases. CDR3 bases: TGTGCCAGCAGCCCTGGACAGGGAAACACTGAAGCTTTCTTT. The encoded protein is CASSPGQGNTEAFF.